The 20 T cell receptor beta chains below all came from one sample that was sequenced in a study of radiotherapy plus CTLA-4 blockade in lung cancer (dated by TCRdb to about 2018). Library method: the immunoSEQ multiplex PCR assay. Not all clones reach the TCRdb copy of this immuneACCESS table, which keeps in-frame sequences only. Checked studies attribute under half of the gap to unresolved V genes and leave the rest unexplained. In all, the sample holds 95,000 to 150,000 clones, and about 90% of those were seen once. The ten biggest clones cover under 8% of the sample. Here the sequenced sample was peripheral blood, taken from a patient treated with radiotherapy plus ipilimumab. The receptors originated from a human donor with non-small cell lung cancer that progressed on radiotherapy plus ipilimumab.

Regarding this clone: Different DNA sequences within this sample yield the same CDR3. This chain links TRBV5-1 with TRBJ2-1, with TRBD1 identical over 7 bases. The CDR3 is 15 residues long. Germline CDR1 and CDR2: SGHRS and YFSETQ. Germline trimming cut 2 bases from V and 3 bases from J; bases unmatched to any gene: 5. In DNA form, the CDR3 reads TGCGCCAGCAGCTTAGCGACAGGGAGCTACAATGAGCAGTTCTTC. Translating it yields CASSLATGSYNEQFF.

The rearrangement joins TRBV15 to TRBJ1-5; 8 nucleotides align to TRBD1. Germline values: CDR1 LNHNV, CDR2 YYDKDF (reference sequence). This CDR3 comprises 15 residues. The V segment lost 1 base and the J segment 4 bases; nucleotides outside the gene matches: 3. CDR3: CATSRARQGNQPQHF. CDR3 nucleotides: TGTGCCACCAGCAGAGCCCGACAGGGGAATCAGCCCCAGCATTTT.

This chain connects TRBV7-8 to TRBJ1-2; D gene ambiguous. This CDR3 region has 15 residues. Germline V gives CDR1 SGHVS, CDR2 FQNEAQ. Trimming cost V 6 bases and J 4 bases, with 18 bases left between them. This chain's CDR3 is CASRNDGSSGYGYTF. The CDR3 DNA reads as TGTGCCAGCAGAAATGACGGTTCCTCCGGCTATGGCTACACCTTC.

This clone has only one observation. This chain connects TRBV18 to TRBJ2-3; TRBD2 matches 10 bases. This CDR3 has 17 amino acids. Trimming took 2 bases from V and 8 from J; bases not matched to a gene: 13. Germline assignment: CDR1 KGHSH and CDR2 LQKENI. DNA for the CDR3: TGTGCCAGCTCACCATTACCACTAGCGGGACGAATGGGTACGCAGTATTTT. Its translation is CASSPLPLAGRMGTQYF. Based on the CDR3 plus reference TRBV18 and TRBJ2-3, the full variable domain is NAGVMQNPRHLVRRRGQEARLRCSPMKGHSHVYWYRQLPEEGLKFMVYLQKENIIDESGMPKERFSAEFPKEGPSILRIQQVVRGDSAAYFCASSPLPLAGRMGTQYFGPGTRLTVL.

Here the CDR3 reads CASSPEAAPDTQYF. Written as DNA, the CDR3 is TGTGCCAGCTCCCCCGAGGCCGCTCCAGATACGCAGTATTTT. The rearrangement links TRBV18 to TRBJ2-3; D gene ambiguous. CDR3 length: 14 amino acids. CDR1 KGHSH and CDR2 LQKENI come from the germline V gene. Trimming stripped 6 bases from V and 4 bases from J, with 14 bases between.

This chain uses TRBV5-4 with TRBJ2-3, with no clear D. V lost 0 bases and J 4 bases, leaving 6 bases between the germline ends. Germline V gene sequence: CDR1 SGHNT, CDR2 YYREEE (reference sequence). The CDR3 runs to 13 residues. The CDR3 coding sequence is TGTGCCAGCAGCTTGGGGCCAGCAGATACGCAGTATTTT. It translates to CASSLGPADTQYF.

The J gene is TRBJ1-2, the V gene TRBV18, with D uncertain. Germline-derived CDR1 and CDR2 are KGHSH and LQKENI. Trimming shortened V by 4 bases and J by 0 bases, and 9 bases separated the two germline ends. CDR3 length: 14 amino acids. This CDR3 is CASSLGVANYGYTF. In nucleotides, the CDR3 is TGTGCCAGCTCACTCGGGGTAGCTAACTATGGCTACACCTTC. Looking up the rest from reference TRBV18 and TRBJ1-2 gives the full variable domain: NAGVMQNPRHLVRRRGQEARLRCSPMKGHSHVYWYRQLPEEGLKFMVYLQKENIIDESGMPKERFSAEFPKEGPSILRIQQVVRGDSAAYFCASSLGVANYGYTFGSGTRLTVV.

This chain connects TRBV6-5 to TRBJ2-1; 15 bases are shared with TRBD2. Germline V gives CDR1 MNHEY, CDR2 SVGAGI. After removal of 5 bases from V and 14 bases from J, the junction contained 10 bases not matched to a gene. The CDR3 length is 15 residues. CDR3 loop: CASSLGLAGGSREFF. For the CDR3, the DNA is TGTGCCAGCAGTCTCGGACTAGCGGGAGGGAGCCGGGAGTTCTTC.

This chain connects TRBV7-9 to TRBJ2-1, with 10 nucleotides matching TRBD1. CDR3 length: 15 residues. V dropped 3 bases and J dropped 7; count of bases not matched to a gene: 6. CDR1 SEHNR and CDR2 FQNEAQ come from the germline V gene (reference sequence). This CDR3 is CASSLVDRGQNEQFF. CDR3 nucleotides: TGTGCCAGCAGCTTGGTCGACAGGGGGCAGAATGAGCAGTTCTTC.

V and J are TRBV4-1 and TRBJ2-5; 13 bases agree with TRBD2. The germline CDR1 and CDR2 sequences are MGHRA and YSYEKL. V was pared by 1 base and J by 5 bases, with 7 bases of the junction left unmatched. The CDR3 has 17 residues. Here the CDR3 reads CASSQALAGGPRETQYF. The CDR3 region has the DNA TGCGCCAGCAGCCAAGCACTAGCGGGAGGGCCGCGGGAGACCCAGTACTTC.

The V call is TRBV19, the J call TRBJ2-7; possibly TRBD2 for D (5 bases). The V gene's germline CDR1 is LNHDA and CDR2 SQIVND (reference sequence). With 7 bases removed from V and 3 bases from J, the gap between germline ends came to 16 bases. The CDR3 is 14 amino acids. CDR3 loop: CASNLTPLVYEQYF. In DNA form, the CDR3 reads TGTGCCAGTAACCTGACCCCACTAGTCTACGAGCAGTACTTC.

The V and J genes are TRBV6-5 and TRBJ1-5; 8 positions agree with TRBD1. The CDR3 loop spans 14 amino acids. V lost 5 bases to trimming and J lost 5 bases; unmatched junction nucleotides: 5. CDR1 is MNHEY and CDR2 is SVGAGI in the germline V gene. CDR3 protein: CASSPGQGHQPQHF. CDR3 nucleotide sequence: TGTGCCAGCAGTCCCGGACAGGGCCATCAGCCCCAGCATTTT.

The chain is built from TRBV19 and TRBJ1-2; TRBD1 matches at 10 bases. CDR1 LNHDA and CDR2 SQIVND come from the germline V gene (reference sequence). With V trimmed by 5 bases and J by 7 bases, 7 bases remained unmatched. The CDR3 extends over 14 amino acids. DNA for the CDR3: TGTGCCAGTAGTGCGACAGGGGGCGCGGGTGGCTACACCTTC. Its translation is CASSATGGAGGYTF.

The rearrangement links TRBV27 to TRBJ2-2, with 9 bases that match TRBD1. The J segment lost 3 bases and the V segment lost 6 bases, leaving 8 bases of the junction unmatched. This CDR3 is built from 16 residues. Germline V gene sequence: CDR1 MNHEY, CDR2 SMNVEV (reference sequence). The CDR3 sequence is CASSNRGRGDTGELFF. In DNA, the CDR3 is TGTGCCAGCAGCAACAGGGGGCGCGGGGACACCGGGGAGCTGTTTTTT.

Comments on this clone: An end of the junction does not agree with germline; a read error may underlie this. This chain joins TRBV5-1 and TRBJ2-7, with a weak D call TRBD2 (6 bases). Per germline, CDR1 SGHRS and CDR2 YFSETQ. CDR3 size: 13 residues. CDR3 in amino acids: CASRLEGPYEQYF. The CDR3 coding sequence is TGCGCCAGCAGGTTGGAGGGGCCCTACGAGCAGTACTTC.

The V call is TRBV14, the J call TRBJ1-1; D unclear. CDR1 is SGHDN, CDR2 FVKESK, per germline. The CDR3 has 13 residues. The V end was cut by 4 bases, the J end by 6 bases, with 12 bases between. CDR3 sequence (DNA): TGTGCCAGCAGCCGCGTCCTCGGCGCTGAAGCTTTCTTT. It codes for CASSRVLGAEAFF.

The chain combines TRBV29-1 with TRBJ2-1, with TRBD2 matching 7 bases. The CDR3 length is 14 residues. Germline V gene sequence: CDR1 SQVTM, CDR2 ANQGSEA. The trim removed 1 base at V and 7 bases at J, leaving 7 bases unmatched. The CDR3 here is CSVEGLMGGNEQFF. As DNA, the CDR3 is TGCAGCGTTGAAGGTCTCATGGGGGGGAATGAGCAGTTCTTC.

The chain combines TRBV5-8 with TRBJ1-3; D possibly corresponds to TRBD1 (5 bases). In germline, CDR1 is SGHTS, CDR2 YDEGEE. V lost 5 bases and J lost 6, with 15 bases in between. The length of the CDR3 is 14 residues. Here the CDR3 DNA reads TGTGCCAGCAGGGGACCGAGCAAAGAAAACACCATATATTTT. Protein product: CASRGPSKENTIYF.

The chain employs TRBV6-1 and TRBJ1-1; D unresolved. Trimming removed 8 bases at V and 6 bases at J, with 13 bases between. This CDR3 has 12 amino acids. Germline values: CDR1 MNHNS, CDR2 SASEGT. The CDR3 spells CASDKRTPEAFF. As DNA, the CDR3 is TGTGCCAGCGATAAAAGGACCCCTGAAGCTTTCTTT.

V usage is TRBV6-6 and J usage is TRBJ2-7; D gene unclear. V was clipped by 6 bases and J by 6 bases, with 9 bases between them. Germline CDR1 is MNHNY and CDR2 is SVGAGI (reference sequence). The CDR3 extends over 11 amino acids. In DNA form, the CDR3 reads TGTGCCAGCAGGTCAGAACTCGAGCAGTACTTC. Amino acid sequence: CASRSELEQYF.